One and the same sample provided the 25 T cell receptor beta chains below, sequenced in a study of regulatory T cells in long-lasting Graves disease. Through Arm-PCR of CDR3 regions and iRepertoire HTBI primers, TCR beta libraries were built. TCRdb analysed the multiplex PCR reads with MiXCR anew, one entry per CDR3 protein. Here the sample spans roughly 400,000 distinct CDR3 sequences, about 20% being singletons. As for time point: persistent/refractory GD, antithyroid drugs over 5 years with positive TRAb. Isolated PBMC RNA provided the starting material for the TCR library. Specimen: peripheral blood mononuclear cells (PBMCs), collected when the disease was refractory, from a patient treated with antithyroid drugs. Receptors were obtained from a female donor with Graves disease.

The chain uses TRBV7-6 and TRBJ2-7, with D maybe TRBD1 (6 bases). Germline assignment: CDR1 SGHVS and CDR2 FNYEAQ. The CDR3 is 16 residues long. The V gene lost 1 base and the J gene lost 3 bases, with 16 bases spanning the gap. CDR3 bases: TGTGCCAGCAGCTTAGGGGGGCAGGGCGGATTCTACGAGCAGTACTTC. This translates into CASSLGGQGGFYEQYF.

Comment on this clonotype: It may be a read error: a sequence one base away is much more abundant. The rearrangement joins TRBV6-1 to TRBJ1-4, with D uncertain. The CDR3 consists of 14 residues. Germline lookup yields CDR1 MNHNS and CDR2 SASEGT. CDR3 in amino acids: CASSAYGTNERLFF. DNA for the CDR3: TGTGCCAGCAGTGCTTACGGAACTAATGAAAGACTGTTTTTT.

This clonotype was found a few times. A single base separates this from a much larger clone, so it may be a read error. The limits of the CDR3 on the DNA are not certain, so only TCRdb's listed CDR3 is given. The chain is built from TRBV2 and TRBJ1-4; the D call TRBD1 from the table was never checked on the DNA. The CDR3 has 15 amino acids, counting both end residues. The germline CDR1 and CDR2 sequences are SNHLY and FYNNEI. This CDR3 reads CASSEVAGGSEKLVF.

This clonotype has only a few counts. V gene TRBV28 combines with J gene TRBJ1-1; D uncertain. The V end lost 6 bases, the J end lost 10 bases, and 15 bases lay between the germline ends. CDR3 size: 12 residues. The germline V gene encodes CDR1 MDHEN and CDR2 SYDVKM. CDR3 loop: CASSLGLLGAFF. Here the CDR3 DNA reads TGTGCCAGCAGCCTCGGGCTCCTCGGAGCTTTCTTT.

The chain couples TRBV28 to TRBJ2-1; 7 positions match TRBD2. Germline CDR1 MDHEN, CDR2 SYDVKM. This CDR3 is 14 amino acids long. V dropped 2 bases and J dropped 5; count of bases not matched to a gene: 3. CDR3 nucleotide sequence: TGTGCCAGCAGTTTAGGTAGCGGGCACAATGAGCAGTTCTTC. Its protein product is CASSLGSGHNEQFF.

The table lists this clonotype with many counts. This chain links TRBV2 with TRBJ2-5, with D possibly called TRBD1 or TRBD2 (6 bases each). V shed 7 bases and J shed 3 bases, with 21 bases lying between them. CDR3 length: 16 amino acids. Germline-derived CDR1 and CDR2 are SNHLY and FYNNEI. CDR3 nucleotides: TGTGCCAGCAATTACCCGGGTAGGGGGGACAAAGAGACCCAGTACTTC. It encodes CASNYPGRGDKETQYF.

J is TRBJ2-7 and V is TRBV5-1, with D perhaps TRBD1 or TRBD2 (5 bases each). Germline CDR1 and CDR2: SGHRS and YFSETQ. V was trimmed by 1 base and J by 6 bases, leaving 11 bases between them. The CDR3 covers 13 residues. CDR3 region: CASSLMWGPEQYF. Written as DNA, the CDR3 is TGCGCCAGCAGCTTGATGTGGGGACCCGAGCAGTACTTC.

This clonotype was detected only a few times. The DNA for the CDR3 is TGCAGTGCTAGACCTATTTCTAGCGCAACGGGATACGAGCAGTACTTC. Translated, it gives CSARPISSATGYEQYF. J is TRBJ2-7 and V is TRBV20-1; D may be TRBD2 (6 bases). The V end was cut by 2 bases, the J end by 4 bases, with 21 bases between. Looked up from germline, CDR1 is DFQATT and CDR2 is SNEGSKA (reference sequence). The CDR3 is made up of 16 amino acids.

This clonotype was seen only a few times. The genes are TRBV7-2 and TRBJ2-2, with D uncertain. V was clipped by 2 bases and J by 9 bases, with 7 bases between them. Germline V gene data show CDR1 as SGHTA and CDR2 as FQGNSA. The CDR3 runs to 12 residues. The CDR3 reads CASSLSSRELFF. Here the CDR3 DNA reads TGTGCCAGCAGCTTATCCTCTAGGGAGCTGTTTTTT. The whole variable domain, filled in from reference TRBV7-2 and TRBJ2-2, reads GAGVSQSPSNKVTEKGKDVELRCDPISGHTALYWYRQSLGQGLEFLIYFQGNSAPDKSGLPSDRFSAERTGGSVSTLTIQRTQQEDSAVYLCASSLSSRELFFGEGSRLTVL.

In this sample, this clonotype turned up many times. This chain joins TRBV6-1 and TRBJ1-2; D might be TRBD1 (6 bases). Germline V lookup: CDR1 MNHNS, CDR2 SASEGT. This CDR3 spans 14 amino acids. Trimming cost V 8 bases and J 4 bases, with 17 bases left between them. The CDR3 region has the DNA TGTGCCAGCCTAAAAGGGGGGGGGGGCTATGGCTACACCTTC. This translates into CASLKGGGGYGYTF.

This clonotype was detected ten times or more. J is TRBJ1-1 and V is TRBV27; D might be TRBD1 (5 bases). This CDR3 comprises 15 residues. Trimming removed 2 bases at V and 3 bases at J, with 13 bases between. Germline lookup yields CDR1 MNHEY and CDR2 SMNVEV (reference sequence). The CDR3 nucleotides read TGTGCCAGCAGTTTAGGTCCGATGGGGGACACTGAAGCTTTCTTT. Its translation: CASSLGPMGDTEAFF.

This clonotype was counted only a few times. The chain has TRBV28 and TRBJ2-7, with 7 positions matching TRBD1. Germline lookup yields CDR1 MDHEN and CDR2 SYDVKM. This CDR3 contains 17 residues. J was trimmed by 4 bases and V by 6 bases; bases with no gene match: 18. CDR3 bases: TGTGCCAGCAGCCCACCCCTGTTGGCAGGGGGTATATACGAGCAGTACTTC. This gives the protein CASSPPLLAGGIYEQYF.

This clonotype was seen at least ten times. V is TRBV29-1 and J is TRBJ2-7; 10 nucleotides line up with TRBD1. V was clipped by 6 bases and J by 3 bases; unmatched bases: 5. Germline V lookup: CDR1 SQVTM, CDR2 ANQGSEA. The CDR3 length is 13 residues. CDR3 coding DNA: TGCAGCGTCGGGACAGGGGAGGACTACGAGCAGTACTTC. It yields the protein CSVGTGEDYEQYF.

This clonotype was recorded a few times. A read error may account for a junction end that differs from germline. The chain recombines TRBV19 with TRBJ2-7; D unclear. The CDR3 extends over 12 amino acids. CDR1 is LNHDA and CDR2 is SQIVND in the germline V gene (reference sequence). As DNA, the CDR3 is TGTGCTAGTACTTCCCCCTCCTACGAGCAGTACTTC. It codes for CASTSPSYEQYF. Together with reference TRBV19 and TRBJ2-7, the CDR3 gives the full variable domain: DGGITQSPKYLFRKEGQNVTLSCEQNLNHDAMYWYRQDPGQGLRLIYYSQIVNDFQKGDIAEGYSVSREKKESFPLTVTSAQKNPTAFYLCASTSPSYEQYFGPGTRLTVT.

The chain uses TRBV15 and TRBJ1-5, with TRBD1 matching 7 bases. The germline gives CDR1 LNHNV, CDR2 YYDKDF (reference sequence). The trim removed 4 bases at V and 6 bases at J, leaving 6 bases unmatched. This CDR3 is built from 14 residues. In DNA form, the CDR3 reads TGTGCCACCAGCACAGGGGGGGGATTTCAGCCCCAGCATTTT. It translates to CATSTGGGFQPQHF.

This clonotype has at least ten counts. This rearrangement joins TRBV20-1 to TRBJ2-7; TRBD1 matches at 8 bases. The V segment lost 6 bases and the J segment 3 bases; nucleotides outside the gene matches: 4. Per germline, CDR1 DFQATT and CDR2 SNEGSKA (reference sequence). The CDR3 is 12 amino acids. CDR3 sequence reads: CSAKDRVYEQYF. The CDR3 DNA follows: TGCAGTGCGAAGGACAGGGTCTACGAGCAGTACTTC.

This clonotype turned up a few times. V is TRBV2 and J is TRBJ2-1; TRBD2 matches 7 bases. Looked up from germline, CDR1 is SNHLY and CDR2 is FYNNEI. The CDR3 runs to 15 residues. The V gene end was trimmed by 3 bases and the J gene end by 4 bases; junction bases not matched to a gene: 6. CDR3 protein: CASSDRTRGYNEQFF. CDR3 coding DNA: TGTGCCAGCAGTGACAGGACTAGGGGATACAATGAGCAGTTCTTC.

This clonotype showed up just a few times. The chain recombines TRBV5-1 with TRBJ2-5, with D possibly matching TRBD1 (6 bases). Per germline, CDR1 SGHRS and CDR2 YFSETQ. Trimming shortened V by 4 bases and J by 0 bases, and 16 bases separated the two germline ends. This CDR3 has 16 residues. Here the CDR3 reads CASSLGQYEYQETQYF. CDR3 nucleotide sequence: TGCGCCAGCAGCCTCGGACAGTACGAATACCAAGAGACCCAGTACTTC.

The V and J genes are TRBV10-3 and TRBJ2-7; D might be TRBD1 (6 bases). Germline V gives CDR1 ENHRY, CDR2 SYGVKD. CDR3 size: 12 residues. With 5 bases removed from V and 3 bases from J, the gap between germline ends came to 8 bases. The CDR3 coding sequence is TGTGCCATCAGTAGGACAGACTACGAGCAGTACTTC. Its translation is CAISRTDYEQYF.

This clonotype was seen repeatedly, ten times or more. The J gene is TRBJ1-1, the V gene TRBV13; 8 nucleotides line up with TRBD1. V trimming: 5 bases; J trimming: 3 bases; junction bases outside the gene matches: 8. Germline values: CDR1 PRHDT, CDR2 FYEKMQ (reference sequence). This CDR3 spans 15 amino acids. DNA for the CDR3: TGTGCCAGCAGCACTCGGACAGGGCGGGACACTGAAGCTTTCTTT. It yields the protein CASSTRTGRDTEAFF. Filled out from reference TRBV13 and TRBJ1-1, the complete variable domain reads AAGVIQSPRHLIKEKRETATLKCYPIPRHDTVYWYQQGPGQDPQFLISFYEKMQSDKGSIPDRFSAQQFSDYHSELNMSSLELGDSALYFCASSTRTGRDTEAFFGQGTRLTVV.

Concerning this clonotype itself: This may arise from a read error, as a much more abundant clone is one base away. This chain connects TRBV28 to TRBJ2-7; D possibly corresponds to TRBD1 (7 bases). The CDR3 has 15 amino acids. Looked up from germline, CDR1 is MDHEN and CDR2 is SYDVKM. Trimming stripped 6 bases from V and 3 bases from J, with 18 bases between. The CDR3 protein is CASSQPRQGLYEQYF. In nucleotides, the CDR3 is TGTGCCAGCAGCCAACCGAGACAGGGACTCTACGAGCAGTACTTC.

This clonotype has ten or more counts. The chain employs TRBV20-1 and TRBJ2-7; TRBD2 aligns across 12 bases. The junction had 17 bases not matched to a gene; V was cut back by 7 bases and J by 4 bases. Germline V gene sequence: CDR1 DFQATT, CDR2 SNEGSKA (reference sequence). The CDR3 runs to 17 residues. The CDR3 loop is CSGARTSGTLRSYEQYF. CDR3 in DNA: TGCAGTGGAGCACGGACTAGCGGGACTTTAAGGAGTTACGAGCAGTACTTC.

This clonotype was seen more than once but under ten times. The rearrangement joins TRBV7-2 to TRBJ2-5; tentatively, D is TRBD2 (6 bases). Germline loops: CDR1 SGHTA, CDR2 FQGNSA. V lost 5 bases and J lost 7, with 17 bases in between. The CDR3 runs 14 residues. The DNA for the CDR3 is TGTGCCAGCAGCCAAGGGACTGGCGGAAGGACCCAGTACTTC. Its translation is CASSQGTGGRTQYF.

The genes are TRBV9 and TRBJ2-7, with 9 bases that match TRBD2. V lost 4 bases and J lost 0; bases outside the gene matches: 5. This CDR3 has 15 residues. Per the germline V gene, CDR1 is SGDLS and CDR2 is YYNGEE. The CDR3 loop is CASSMSGGSSYEQYF. CDR3 DNA: TGTGCCAGCAGCATGAGCGGGGGGAGCTCCTACGAGCAGTACTTC.

The gene calls are TRBV5-1 and TRBJ1-6; no firm D call. V gave up 4 bases and J gave up 11 bases, with 10 bases separating them. The CDR3 has 12 amino acids. The germline V gene has CDR1 SGHRS and CDR2 YFSETQ. The CDR3 DNA follows: TGCGCCAGCAGCCCGGAAGGGACACCCCTCCACTTT. Translating it yields CASSPEGTPLHF.